A single sample gave rise to the 32 T cell receptor beta chains below, sequenced in a study of siplizumab effects on memory and regulatory T cells. This table comes from immunoSEQ multiplex PCR, and its TCRdb copy is limited to in-frame clones, with some not included. The repertoire has 80,000 to 130,000 clones, more than 90% of them found once; the top ten carry 2.6%. Input material: CD4+ T cells sorted from blood. Receptors originate from a human donor in good health. Some clones in this sample may be carry-over from other donors' samples.

The chain recombines TRBV4-1 with TRBJ1-2, with D unclear. V dropped 3 bases and J dropped 7 bases, with 15 bases sitting between them. Germline V gene sequence: CDR1 MGHRA, CDR2 YSYEKL. CDR3 length equals 14 residues. CDR3 in amino acids: CASSQDRPSSGYTF. As DNA, the CDR3 is TGCGCCAGCAGCCAGGACCGACCCTCCAGTGGCTACACCTTC.

The chain is built from TRBV18 and TRBJ2-5; D not certain. The V and J ends lost 0 bases and 4 bases respectively, with 6 bases between them. The germline gives CDR1 KGHSH, CDR2 LQKENI. The CDR3 extends over 13 amino acids. CDR3 DNA sequence: TGTGCCAGCTCACCACCGATTACAGAGACCCAGTACTTC. Its translation: CASSPPITETQYF.

The chain recombines TRBV25-1 with TRBJ2-1, with 10 bases lining up with TRBD2. CDR1 MGHDK and CDR2 SYGVNS come from the germline V gene. CDR3 length: 14 residues. V trimming: 6 bases; J trimming: 10 bases; junction bases outside the gene matches: 9. The CDR3, as DNA: TGTGCCAGCAGGCCAGCGGGAGGGCTTACGGAGCAGTTCTTC. It specifies CASRPAGGLTEQFF.

Remarks on this clone: This specimen includes other DNA sequences encoding the same CDR3. This chain connects TRBV29-1 to TRBJ2-7; D unresolved. V was pared by 4 bases and J by 6 bases, with 13 bases between. The germline V gene has CDR1 SQVTM and CDR2 ANQGSEA. The CDR3 extends over 12 amino acids. CDR3 coding DNA: TGCAGCGTTGCCGTGACACCGACCGAGCAGTACTTC. The encoded protein is CSVAVTPTEQYF.

This clone has a single count. This chain connects TRBV5-7 to TRBJ2-5; D not resolved. TRBV5-7 is reported as an ORF; its role is uncertain. V lost 4 bases and J 5 bases, leaving 21 bases between the germline ends. The CDR3 totals 16 residues. CDR3 DNA: TGTGCCAGCAGCCCGGCCCTGGGTTTGTCAAGCGAGACCCAGTACTTC. Translation: CASSPALGLSSETQYF.

The V call is TRBV5-6, the J call TRBJ1-4; a possible D gene is TRBD1 (6 bases). V lost 4 bases and J 10 bases, leaving 14 bases between the germline ends. The germline CDR1 and CDR2 sequences are SGHDT and YYEEEE. CDR3 size: 13 residues. CDR3 region: CASSPQGEGKLFF. The CDR3 bases are TGTGCCAGCAGCCCACAGGGTGAGGGAAAACTGTTTTTT.

The chain uses TRBV28 and TRBJ1-2; D not certain. The germline V gene has CDR1 MDHEN and CDR2 SYDVKM. There are 17 residues in the CDR3. V shed 6 bases and J shed 1 base, with 21 bases lying between them. Here the CDR3 DNA reads TGTGCCAGCAGCGACCTGACCGAGGCTTGGGATAACTATGGCTACACCTTC. Translated: CASSDLTEAWDNYGYTF.

V gene TRBV15 combines with J gene TRBJ1-1, with unresolved D. This CDR3 is 13 amino acids long. The germline gives CDR1 LNHNV, CDR2 YYDKDF (reference sequence). V dropped 4 bases and J dropped 0 bases, with 6 bases sitting between them. The CDR3 sequence is CATSNSVNTEAFF. The CDR3 DNA sequence: TGTGCCACCAGCAACAGCGTGAACACTGAAGCTTTCTTT.

The rearrangement links TRBV10-2 to TRBJ2-7; 11 bases fit TRBD2. The V gene's germline CDR1 is WSHSY and CDR2 SAAADI. Trimming took 0 bases from V and 6 from J; bases not matched to a gene: 10. This CDR3 comprises 17 residues. In DNA form, the CDR3 reads TGCGCCAGCAGTGAGTCGGGGAGGGCTAGCGGGAGGCGCGAGCAGTACTTC. It translates to CASSESGRASGRREQYF.

The sample holds one count of this clone. The V and J genes are TRBV19 and TRBJ2-1; TRBD1 aligns across 8 bases. The CDR3 is made up of 13 amino acids. After removal of 4 bases from V and 8 bases from J, the junction contained 4 bases not matched to a gene. The germline V gene has CDR1 LNHDA and CDR2 SQIVND (reference sequence). The CDR3 coding sequence is TGTGCCAGTAGTAACAGGGGGAGCGATGAGCAGTTCTTC. Translated, it gives CASSNRGSDEQFF. Complete variable domain (other parts from reference TRBV19 and TRBJ2-1): DGGITQSPKYLFRKEGQNVTLSCEQNLNHDAMYWYRQDPGQGLRLIYYSQIVNDFQKGDIAEGYSVSREKKESFPLTVTSAQKNPTAFYLCASSNRGSDEQFFGPGTRLTVL.

The V call is TRBV7-6, the J call TRBJ2-3, with a weak D call TRBD1 (5 bases). Trimming took off 1 base at V and 0 bases at J, with 8 bases between the two ends. This CDR3 is 15 amino acids long. Germline assignment: CDR1 SGHVS and CDR2 FNYEAQ. CDR3 DNA sequence: TGTGCCAGCAGCTTAGGGGGCACTAGCACAGATACGCAGTATTTT. Its translation is CASSLGGTSTDTQYF.

The chain has TRBV29-1 and TRBJ1-2; D ambiguous. This CDR3 is built from 11 residues. V lost 1 base and J lost 3, with 3 bases in between. Germline V gene lookup returns CDR1 SQVTM and CDR2 ANQGSEA. The CDR3 DNA reads TGCAGCGTTGAAGGGTACTATGGCTACACCTTC. Translation gives CSVEGYYGYTF.

The genes are TRBV5-1 and TRBJ1-2, with 12 bases fitting TRBD1. The trim removed 0 bases at V and 4 bases at J, leaving 4 bases unmatched. Germline lookup yields CDR1 SGHRS and CDR2 YFSETQ. The CDR3 spans 16 residues. The CDR3: CASSLEGQGAGYGYTF. The CDR3 coding sequence is TGCGCCAGCAGCTTGGAGGGACAGGGGGCCGGCTATGGCTACACCTTC.

The chain combines TRBV10-3 with TRBJ1-2; 8 bases match TRBD1. The CDR3 is 13 residues long. CDR1 is ENHRY, CDR2 SYGVKD, per germline. J gave up 8 bases and V 8 bases, and 10 bases lay outside the gene matches. The CDR3, as DNA: TGTGCCATCGATGGGCAGGGGGCAGGAGGCTACACCTTC. Amino acids: CAIDGQGAGGYTF.

The CDR3 loop reads CSVEGRKVDTEAFF. The CDR3 coding sequence is TGCAGCGTTGAAGGCCGAAAGGTAGACACTGAAGCTTTCTTT. This sequence joins TRBV29-1 and TRBJ1-1; D not resolved. The germline CDR1 and CDR2 sequences are SQVTM and ANQGSEA. The CDR3 runs to 14 residues. Trimming removed 1 base at V and 3 bases at J, with 12 bases between.

The chain has TRBV7-8 and TRBJ2-1; D is unclear. Trimming removed 5 bases at V and 9 bases at J, with 14 bases between. The CDR3 runs to 13 residues. The germline V gene has CDR1 SGHVS and CDR2 FQNEAQ. Here the CDR3 DNA reads TGTGCCAGCAGCCCGCCGCTAAAGGGTGAGCAGTTCTTC. Translation gives CASSPPLKGEQFF.

J is TRBJ2-2 and V is TRBV11-3, with a tentative D call TRBD2 (7 bases). Looked up from germline, CDR1 is SGHNT and CDR2 is YENEEA. V was shortened by 6 bases and J by 4 bases, with 15 bases between the two germline ends. The CDR3 spans 15 residues. As DNA, the CDR3 is TGTGCCAGCAGGTCGGGGGGCGGAATCACCGGGGAGCTGTTTTTT. As protein: CASRSGGGITGELFF.

This sequence joins TRBV11-2 and TRBJ1-3, with 7 bases fitting TRBD1. The CDR3 contains 16 residues. The V and J ends lost 2 bases and 0 bases, in that order; junction bases with no gene match: 4. Germline CDR1 and CDR2: SGHAT and FQNNGV. The CDR3 is CASSLSGTDSGNTIYF. CDR3 in DNA: TGTGCCAGCAGCTTATCCGGGACAGACTCTGGAAACACCATATATTTT.

The chain has TRBV25-1 and TRBJ1-3, with D uncertain. The CDR3 runs 11 residues. The V end was cut by 5 bases, the J end by 4 bases, with 3 bases between. CDR1 and CDR2 from the germline V gene are MGHDK and SYGVNS. This CDR3 reads CASSRGNTIYF. CDR3 in DNA: TGTGCCAGCAGTCGAGGAAACACCATATATTTT.

This clone appeared a few times. This chain links TRBV5-6 with TRBJ1-4; unclear D gene. The CDR3 totals 13 residues. The V end lost 2 bases, the J end lost 8 bases, and 10 bases lay between the germline ends. The V gene's germline CDR1 is SGHDT and CDR2 YYEEEE. The CDR3 nucleotides read TGTGCCAGCAGCTTACCCACTGGCGAAAAACTGTTTTTT. Translated: CASSLPTGEKLFF.

The chain combines TRBV5-6 with TRBJ2-3; tentatively, D is TRBD1 (5 bases). CDR3 length equals 15 residues. Germline loops: CDR1 SGHDT, CDR2 YYEEEE. Trimming shortened V by 4 bases and J by 4 bases, and 16 bases separated the two germline ends. The CDR3 is CASSVGYQGADTQYF. CDR3 nucleotide sequence: TGTGCCAGCAGCGTAGGCTACCAAGGGGCAGATACGCAGTATTTT.

The J gene is TRBJ1-2, the V gene TRBV7-8; 9 nucleotides agree with TRBD1. Germline CDR1 reads SGHVS; CDR2 reads FQNEAQ. The length of the CDR3 is 14 residues. Trimming at V came to 5 bases and at J to 6 bases, leaving 7 bases not matched to a gene. The DNA of the CDR3 is TGTGCCAGCAGCCAAAACGGACAGGGGAATGGCTACACCTTC. Protein product: CASSQNGQGNGYTF.

The chain recombines TRBV25-1 with TRBJ2-1, with D hard to call. This CDR3 spans 16 amino acids. Germline V gene data show CDR1 as MGHDK and CDR2 as SYGVNS. V gave up 8 bases and J gave up 0 bases, with 17 bases separating them. CDR3 nucleotide sequence: TGTGCCAGCTGCCCGAGGATGGCGGTCTCCTACAATGAGCAGTTCTTC. Residues: CASCPRMAVSYNEQFF.

The chain employs TRBV7-3 and TRBJ2-2, with TRBD2 identical over 11 bases. V was clipped by 1 base and J by 5 bases; unmatched bases: 9. The V gene's germline CDR1 is SGHTA and CDR2 FQGTGA. The CDR3 length is 18 residues. This chain's CDR3 is CASSLKLAGGTRTGELFF. In DNA form, the CDR3 reads TGTGCCAGCAGCTTAAAGCTAGCGGGAGGAACTAGGACCGGGGAGCTGTTTTTT.

The V and J genes are TRBV27 and TRBJ2-3, with TRBD2 matching 8 bases. Trimming took 3 bases from V and 2 from J; bases not matched to a gene: 7. The CDR3 spans 16 residues. The germline V gene has CDR1 MNHEY and CDR2 SMNVEV (reference sequence). The CDR3 DNA reads TGTGCCAGCAGTTTTACTAGCGGAGAATACACAGATACGCAGTATTTT. Translation gives CASSFTSGEYTDTQYF.

This chain connects TRBV19 to TRBJ1-5; 7 nucleotides agree with TRBD1. The germline V gene has CDR1 LNHDA and CDR2 SQIVND (reference sequence). The CDR3 spans 15 residues. The V segment lost 4 bases and the J segment 2 bases; nucleotides outside the gene matches: 5. CDR3 amino acids: CASSSRQGGNQPQHF. CDR3 coding DNA: TGTGCCAGTAGTAGTCGACAGGGAGGCAATCAGCCCCAGCATTTT.

The chain employs TRBV10-2 and TRBJ2-1; 13 bases agree with TRBD2. This CDR3 has 16 amino acids. Per the germline V gene, CDR1 is WSHSY and CDR2 is SAAADI. Unmatched junction bases numbered 6, after V lost 3 bases and J lost 7 bases. The CDR3 DNA follows: TGCGCCAGCAGTGACCTGGTGACTAGCGGGAGGAATGAGCAGTTCTTC. Its protein is CASSDLVTSGRNEQFF.

This chain uses TRBV5-1 with TRBJ1-2, with TRBD1 matching 7 bases. The V segment lost 7 bases and the J segment 2 bases; nucleotides outside the gene matches: 11. The CDR3 loop spans 15 amino acids. The germline V gene encodes CDR1 SGHRS and CDR2 YFSETQ. The CDR3 region is CASADRQGNNYGYTF. The DNA of the CDR3 is TGCGCCAGCGCAGACCGACAGGGCAACAACTATGGCTACACCTTC.

This chain connects TRBV10-1 to TRBJ2-7; 9 bases fit TRBD1. V was clipped by 10 bases and J by 7 bases; unmatched bases: 11. From germline, CDR1 is WNHNN and CDR2 SYGVQD (reference sequence). CDR3 length: 13 residues. The CDR3 DNA sequence: TGCGCCACAAACCGGGACAGGGATTCGGAGCAGTACTTC. Protein product: CATNRDRDSEQYF.

The chain joins TRBV9 to TRBJ1-1; 8 nucleotides line up with TRBD1. J gave up 2 bases and V 6 bases, and 6 bases lay outside the gene matches. In germline, CDR1 is SGDLS, CDR2 YYNGEE. The CDR3 runs to 14 residues. The CDR3 is CASTQGARNTEAFF. The CDR3 DNA reads as TGTGCCAGCACCCAGGGGGCTAGAAACACTGAAGCTTTCTTT.

This clone was picked up one time. The rearrangement joins TRBV6-1 to TRBJ2-1; 13 nucleotides align to TRBD2. CDR3 length: 15 residues. CDR1 and CDR2 (germline): MNHNS, SASEGT. Trimming removed 6 bases from V and 7 bases from J; junction bases left unmatched: 6. The CDR3 DNA sequence: TGTGCCAGCAGGGAGGGACTAGCGGGACGGAATGAGCAGTTCTTC. It specifies CASREGLAGRNEQFF.

The chain is built from TRBV6-6 and TRBJ2-3, with a weak D call TRBD1 (6 bases). Trimming shortened V by 0 bases and J by 6 bases, and 13 bases separated the two germline ends. The CDR3 has 15 residues. Germline CDR1 and CDR2: MNHNY and SVGAGI (reference sequence). CDR3 nucleotides: TGTGCCAGCAGTTACTCGGACAAAAGGGGGGATACGCAGTATTTT. It translates to CASSYSDKRGDTQYF.